This TCR beta chain is drawn from a study of cytomegalovirus exposure and HLA in healthy donors (dated by TCRdb to the late 2010s). About the investigation overall: An earlier analysis of around 600 of the donors reported 276 Gb of sequence data and 117 million unique TCR beta sequences from about 200 million T cells. Roughly 300 gigabases of sequencing data and 80 million or so unique TCR sequences were included in an early release covering several hundred HLA-typed donors. The genetic ancestry cluster associated with self-reported Caucasian donors included 65% to 90% of the roughly 400 genotyped donors. The study aimed to test whether cataloging public T cell receptors could reveal signatures of past pathogen exposure. Using immunosequencing, the study profiled T cell repertoires from roughly 650 subjects and related those repertoires to cytomegalovirus serostatus. In addition to the first cohort of around 670 subjects, a separate validation cohort of approximately 130 different subjects was used. The study combined high-throughput TCR immunosequencing, statistical association of individual TCRs with disease status, and machine learning to predict cytomegalovirus infection status. In a later analysis, previously published TCR beta repertoires from several hundred donors were re-analyzed and high-resolution HLA genotyping was added so that TCR occurrence patterns could be studied. Rather than drawing on any new phenotypic data, the later analysis identified candidate immune exposures from TCR beta sequences and the way those sequences occurred across donors. An earlier analysis of about 620 of the donors applied high-throughput TCR beta sequencing to assess whether each TCR beta V gene segment acted as functional or pseudogenic. Donor age, sex, ethnicity and CMV serostatus were compiled alongside the repertoire data. Genome-wide SNP genotypes for about 65% of the 666 donors were used in a later genetic analysis, which treated that subset as a discovery cohort. Every repertoire in the discovery cohort had been generated on one and the same sequencing platform. Class I and class II HLA loci were covered by the typing at four-digit resolution. The number of typed donors differed by locus: about 620-640 for A, B, C, DRB1 and DQB1; about 520 for DQA1; over 600 for DPA1; and roughly 490 for DPB1. Roughly five DR-DQ haplotypes were treated as single units for association and clustering because of strong linkage in the cohort. Among 300 to 450 genotyped donors of the cohort, an average of roughly 240,000 unique TCR beta nucleotide sequences were sequenced per donor, roughly 20% of them non-productive. Results the study describes overall, beyond this receptor: When HLA alleles, especially DR and DQ, strongly co-occurred, attributing TCR associations to individual alleles was difficult. While some public TCRs were present in many individuals, most TCR sequences turned up only very rarely across donors. Correlated functional status among segregating V segments might be attributable to linkage disequilibrium, but an unknown experimental factor could not be ruled out. A later analysis reported that several top co-occurrence clusters appeared linked to parvovirus B19, influenza, CMV and Epstein-Barr virus. According to the authors, the approach could potentially be generalized to other disease states and immunological phenotypes. In a later analysis, HLA-associated TCR beta chains were found to be more clonally expanded and to have lower generation probabilities than equally common non-associated chains. Specific HLA alleles were associated with 15,000 to 20,000 TCR beta sequences at a false discovery rate of 0.05 in a later analysis. Some IMGT-functional V segments, including TRBV6-2 and TRBV6-3, could not be told apart with the 87-base-pair reads, so those segments were excluded. Three of the identified cytomegalovirus-associated TCR beta chains were confirmed in vitro to be specific for cytomegalovirus antigens. The sequencing pipeline was judged likely to have produced a cluster of highly shared sequence variants as a technical artifact. A later analysis found that most CMV-associated TCR beta chains appeared HLA-restricted, with HLA associations seemingly driven largely by CMV exposure. The study gave a list of around 170 TCR beta chains associated with cytomegalovirus. A later genetic analysis reported fewer N-insertions in productive TCRs among donors in an Asian-associated ancestry cluster than the roughly 700-donor mean. Roughly uniform sequencing depth across donors was assumed in presence/absence analyses, although this assumption may not hold. Because counts were too low, some 17 rarely observed V segments, including chromosome 9 orphons, were excluded from the earlier analysis of about 500 of the donors. Because some donors lacked HLA typing at each locus, the association tests relied only on the typed subset. The classifier was reported to diagnose cytomegalovirus status with high specificity and sensitivity in both the original and validation cohorts. The cohort was sequenced for TCR beta chains only, and without alpha or paired-chain data the features that could be detected were limited. Immune exposure information for the cohort was limited to CMV serostatus. In a later analysis, the rate of TCR association differed among HLA loci, with DRB1 alleles having the most associated TCRs and HLA-C alleles having the fewest. In a later genetic analysis, a missense DCLRE1C variant was associated with V-gene and J-gene trimming of TCR beta chains, and the association was replicated in an independent cohort. In an earlier analysis of approximately 590 of the donors, most TCR beta V segments appeared in productive rearrangements about 87% or about 30% of the time, broadly matching IMGT annotations. A further reported finding was that TCR beta sequences accurately predicted the HLA-A and HLA-B alleles for most subjects in the first cohort.

The library was prepared using the immunoSEQ multiplex PCR assay. A mixture of 60 forward primers for TCR Vbeta segments and 13 reverse primers for TCR Jbeta segments was used in the multiplex PCR. Amplification of the CDR3 region of rearranged TCR beta genes was performed with a multiplex PCR assay on genomic DNA. On the Illumina HiSeq System, the amplified TCR beta libraries were sequenced as 87-base-pair reads. On the authors' methods: Across the 500 to 750 repertoires, a later analysis counted 80 million or so unique TCR beta chains, approximately 12 million of which were shared by at least two donors. To remove PCR and sequencing errors, raw reads were error-corrected and collapsed into unique sequences using a nearest-neighbor algorithm that merged closely related sequences. Alignment of CDR3 sequences to IMGT reference sequences was used to assign V, D and J gene segments. For a sequence to be retained, a match of at least six nucleotides was required to both a V gene segment and a J gene segment. A rearrangement was called productive if the CDR3 had no stop codons and remained in frame with V and J, and every other rearrangement was called non-productive. Following IMGT convention, CDR3 was defined as the stretch from the second conserved V-encoded cysteine to the conserved J-encoded phenylalanine. The earlier analysis of approximately 590 of the donors excluded any sequence lacking an unambiguous match to a single V gene segment. In an earlier analysis of almost 600 of the donors, a V segment was called functional when productive rearrangements were above 56.7%, and segregating when the standard deviation between donors exceeded 5%. To diagnose cytomegalovirus status from the catalog of TCR beta chain sequences, a statistical classification framework was built. In a later analysis, TCR nucleotide sequences were compared against IMGT/GENE-DB human TR gene sequences so that V and J genes could be assigned. The TCRdist pipeline was used in a later analysis to assign CDR3 sequences and most-parsimonious VDJ recombination scenarios. In a later analysis, each TCR beta chain was defined by its CDR3 amino acid sequence together with its V-gene family, and reads without a unique V-gene family were excluded. To address suspected cross-contamination and a sequencing artifact, a later analysis removed approximately 600 highly shared, low-generation-probability nucleotide sequences. In a later analysis, a clonal expansion index was calculated for each public chain from normalized within-repertoire ranks of inferred template counts. A later analysis computed generation probabilities with a VDJ recombination model fitted to out-of-frame rearrangements, and checked the results against IGoR. Hypergeometric tests were used in a later analysis to score TCR-TCR, TCR-HLA and TCR-CMV co-occurrence, with a repertoire-size bias correction applied to the TCR pairs. In a later analysis, false discovery rates were estimated by permuting HLA or CMV assignments 20 times. A later analysis grouped co-occurring TCRs with DBSCAN, adding TCRdist sequence similarity when clustering within HLA-allele-positive subsets. For co-occurrence clustering, repertoires with fewer than 30,000 or more than 120,000 public chains were excluded, along with four or five repertoires with anomalous nucleotide sharing. As stored in TCRdb, this immuneACCESS dataset retains in-frame rearrangements with V and J assigned. A fraction of the clones does not appear; measured against another copy, unresolved V genes explain less than half of the discrepancy, and the remainder lacks a known reason. D and trimming come from the DNA, and the V and J calls and clone size come from that table. Recorded for this sample are 150,000 to 200,000 clones; approximately 81% of them occurred a single time. The ten largest clonotypes hold approximately 2.4% of the sample.

Via the germline V gene (reference sequence), CDR1 is LNHDA and CDR2 SQIVND. The CDR3 runs 15 residues from the cysteine to the phenylalanine. Just the 45-base CDR3 DNA is kept, in frame starting at base 1. As to this clone: Its target antigen remains unknown. No per-base quality is available; no much larger clone lies one base away.

The cohort was made up of roughly 670 healthy bone marrow donors. At the time of sampling, all cohort members were nominally healthy, though unrecorded immune exposures were likely present. The donor was CMV seronegative and was included in the group of a few hundred seronegative cohort members. Every donor gave a peripheral blood sample, and the peripheral blood mononuclear cells from that sample were used for TCR beta sequencing. Genomic DNA was extracted from the blood cell samples with the Qiagen DNeasy Blood Extraction Kit. This receptor chain uses TRBV19 and TRBJ2-7; 9 bases in the middle match TRBD2. The end of the DNA aligns better with TRBJ2-1, so the J call may be wrong. The sequence was obtained from a woman between 45 and 60 years old in good health and CMV-seronegative. Sequences were obtained from PBMCs. The CDR3 corresponds to CASTSGLASYNEQFF. Here is the DNA: TGTGCCAGTACCTCAGGACTAGCGAGTTACAATGAGCAGTTCTTC.